The sequence of this T cell receptor beta chain was determined in a study of T cell responses to AZD1222 COVID-19 vaccine. Study background: It was second doses at about 4 or about 12 weeks that were pooled.

Repertoires were generated with immunoSEQ multiplex PCR, while TCRdb's copy carries only in-frame clones and drops some. The sample holds more than 150,000 clones; 85% to 95% are singletons and the top ten take more than 9%. The V gene lost 0 bases and the J gene lost 5 bases, with 4 bases spanning the gap. There are 12 residues in the CDR3. Germline assignment: CDR1 SNHLY and CDR2 FYNNEI. This sample comprised peripheral blood, obtained on day 0 of AZD1222 vaccination. This TCR was recovered from an adult in good health. The J gene is TRBJ1-2, the V gene TRBV2; D gene unclear. DNA of the CDR3: TGTGCCAGCAGTGAAGCGGGTTATGGCTACACCTTC. Translation: CASSEAGYGYTF. Together with reference TRBV2 and TRBJ1-2, the CDR3 gives the full variable domain: EPEVTQTPSHQVTQMGQEVILRCVPISNHLYFYWYRQILGQKVEFLVSFYNNEISEKSEIFDDQFSVERPDGSNFTLKIRSTKLEDSAMYFCASSEAGYGYTFGSGTRLTVV.